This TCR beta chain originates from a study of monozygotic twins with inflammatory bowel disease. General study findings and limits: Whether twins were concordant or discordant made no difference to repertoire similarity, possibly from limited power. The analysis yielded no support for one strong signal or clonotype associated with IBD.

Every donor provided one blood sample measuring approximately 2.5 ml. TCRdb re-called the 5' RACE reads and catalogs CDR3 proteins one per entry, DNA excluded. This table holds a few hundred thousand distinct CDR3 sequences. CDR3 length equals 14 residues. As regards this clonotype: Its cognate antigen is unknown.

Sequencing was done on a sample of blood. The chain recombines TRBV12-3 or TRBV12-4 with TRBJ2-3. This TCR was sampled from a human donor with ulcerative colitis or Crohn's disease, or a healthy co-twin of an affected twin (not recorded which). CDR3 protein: CASSIAGGTDTQYF.